This record covers a single TCR beta chain. The antigen is not known. Generated by immunoSEQ multiplex PCR, the TCRdb table keeps only in-frame clones and is missing some. In the table there are around 200,000 clones, roughly 88% of which are singletons. This record comes from a study of T cell responses to AZD1222 COVID-19 vaccine. Whole-study context: Pooled together were second doses at about 4 or about 12 weeks. Whole-study results and caveats: At baseline, seropositivity was found in only 5 to 7 AZD1222 recipients. Spike-specific TCR breadth and depth grew following two AZD1222 doses. Repertoire sampling happened only post peak T cell response.

The CDR3 runs 15 residues. Germline CDR1 is LGHNA and CDR2 is YSLEER. The V gene lost 1 base and the J gene lost 6 bases, with 15 bases spanning the gap. The rearrangement uses TRBV4-3 and TRBJ1-1, with D unclear. The sequence was collected from an adult in good health. Sequenced material: peripheral blood, taken on day 0 of AZD1222 vaccination. The CDR3 DNA sequence: TGCGCCAGCAGCCAAGCGGCCGGGAAGAAGGCTGAAGCTTTCTTT. This codes for CASSQAAGKKAEAFF.